This record concerns one TCR beta chain sequence. This clone was detected once. Its antigen target is currently unknown. Within one base of it there is no much larger clone, and no base qualities were kept. TCRbeta CDR3 regions were amplified from genomic DNA by means of the immunoSEQ Assay, a bias-controlled multiplex PCR. In the source study's methods: The number of nucleated cells in each sample was estimated by amplification of reference gene primers within the assay. To quantify the absolute abundance of each unique TCRbeta CDR3 rearrangement, sequence reads were collapsed and filtered. Productive Simpson clonality was computed per sample as the square root of Simpson's diversity index over productive rearrangements. TCRdb provides this immuneACCESS table in a form limited to in-frame rearrangements. Some clones are lacking; in checked studies, under half of them reflect an unresolved V gene, and why the rest are absent is not known. V and J calls and clone size are as listed in that table; D and trimming were resolved from the DNA. For this sample the table gives roughly 220,000 clones, of which approximately 81% were detected only once. The ten largest clones add up to about 5.1% of the sample.

Inclusive of the bounding cysteine and phenylalanine, the CDR3 is 13 residues long. The read is trimmed to its CDR3 DNA, 39 bases read in frame from base 1. From the germline V gene, CDR1 is SGHDT and CDR2 is YYEEEE. The trim is 0 bases for V and 7 bases for J, with a gap of 8 bases between the germline ends. This specimen comes from a study of blood T cell repertoires in COVID-19 (dated by TCRdb to 2019 to 2021). Study-wide context: The collaborator samples originated in the United States, Italy and Spain and spanned the acute and convalescent phases of COVID-19. The material from the prospective study consisted of cDNA or gDNA derived from T cells, B-cell-depleted T cells, or PBMCs. The dataset comprised deeply sampled blood TCRbeta repertoires from subjects exposed to, actively infected with, or recovered from COVID-19. The repertoires were released in a freely available public database intended as a resource for research on the immune response to SARS-CoV-2. Samples were obtained from the ongoing ImmuneRACE study (first 160 participants) and from some 1,300 subjects provided by 6 global collaborators. A de-identified subject ID, COVID-19 status, age in years and sex were almost always included in the sample metadata. Where HLA class I and class II types were available, the types were taken from metadata supplied by the sample provider, not from assay-based typing.

What the work shows at the level of the full study, not this receptor alone: How much clinical and demographic metadata was included differed by source and by participant, and the metadata was provided uncurated.

A second Seattle source provided samples from volunteer blood donors who had recovered from COVID-19. Each collaborating institution followed its own protocols to collect whole blood in K2EDTA tubes. For TCRbeta analysis, collaborator samples were shipped as frozen whole blood, as isolated PBMCs, or as DNA extracted from either sample type. The source material was peripheral blood. The chain uses TRBV5-6 and TRBJ1-5; TRBD1 is perhaps the D gene, given 5 matching bases. The TCR originated in a woman aged 55 to 70 who had recovered from COVID-19. For the CDR3, the sequence is CASSLGGRQPQHF. The nucleotides read TGTGCCAGCAGCTTGGGGGGCAGGCAGCCCCAGCATTTT.